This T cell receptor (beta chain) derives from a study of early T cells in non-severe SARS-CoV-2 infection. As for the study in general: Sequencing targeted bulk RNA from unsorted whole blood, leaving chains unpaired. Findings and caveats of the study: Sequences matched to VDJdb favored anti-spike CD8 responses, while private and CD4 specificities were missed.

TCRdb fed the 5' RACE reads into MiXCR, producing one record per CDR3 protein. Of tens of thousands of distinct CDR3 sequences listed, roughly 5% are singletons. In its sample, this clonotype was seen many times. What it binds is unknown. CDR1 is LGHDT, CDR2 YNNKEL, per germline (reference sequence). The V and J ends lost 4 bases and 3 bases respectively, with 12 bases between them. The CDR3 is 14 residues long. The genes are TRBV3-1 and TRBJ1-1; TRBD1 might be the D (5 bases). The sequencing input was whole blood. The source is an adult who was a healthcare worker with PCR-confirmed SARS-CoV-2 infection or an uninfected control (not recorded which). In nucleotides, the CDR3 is TGTGCCAGCAGCCGAGGTACCAGGGACACTGAAGCTTTCTTT. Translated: CASSRGTRDTEAFF.